These 22 T cell receptor beta chains were all obtained from the same sample, sequenced in a study of early T cells in non-severe SARS-CoV-2 infection. TCRdb re-called the 5' RACE reads through MiXCR, storing one row per CDR3 protein. The sample lists 55,000 to 70,000 distinct CDR3 sequences, around 12% occurring once. The sample was whole blood. The receptors derive from an adult who was a healthcare worker with PCR-confirmed SARS-CoV-2 infection or an uninfected control (not recorded which).

This clonotype came up many times. This rearrangement joins TRBV2 to TRBJ1-5; D might be TRBD1 (5 bases). Trimming took 4 bases from V and 5 from J, leaving 12 bases between them. The CDR3 totals 14 residues. In germline, CDR1 is SNHLY, CDR2 FYNNEI. For the CDR3, the DNA is TGTGCCAGCAGTGCTTGGGGGACCGATCAGCCCCAGCATTTT. The encoded protein is CASSAWGTDQPQHF.

The chain combines TRBV3-1 with TRBJ1-6, with a tentative D call TRBD1 (6 bases). The CDR3 consists of 14 residues. Trimming cost V 0 bases and J 7 bases, with 7 bases left between them. The germline V gene has CDR1 LGHDT and CDR2 YNNKEL (reference sequence). CDR3 sequence reads: CASSQDRGNSPLHF. CDR3 sequence (DNA): TGTGCCAGCAGCCAAGACAGGGGAAATTCACCCCTCCACTTT. The whole variable domain, filled in from reference TRBV3-1 and TRBJ1-6, reads DTAVSQTPKYLVTQMGNDKSIKCEQNLGHDTMYWYKQDSKKFLKIMFSYNNKELIINETVPNRFSPKSPDKAHLNLHINSLELGDSAVYFCASSQDRGNSPLHFGNGTRLTVT.

This clonotype has a single count. A much larger clone sits a single nucleotide away, making a read error possible. Since the CDR3 does not end with the conserved phenylalanine or tryptophan, this likely comes from a read error. This sequence joins TRBV5-1 and TRBJ2-3, with D perhaps TRBD1 (6 bases). The CDR3 consists of 15 residues. CDR1 and CDR2 (germline): SGHRS, YFSETQ. The germline V and J ends were trimmed by 0 bases and 0 bases, with 8 bases remaining between them. CDR3: CASSLDRESTDTQYL. CDR3 nucleotide sequence: TGCGCCAGCAGCTTGGACAGGGAAAGCACAGATACGCAGTATCTT.

This clonotype was counted many times. This chain uses TRBV6-4 with TRBJ1-5, with D possibly TRBD1 on 5 matching bases. Germline CDR1 MRHNA, CDR2 SNTAGT. The CDR3 is made up of 13 amino acids. V gave up 7 bases and J gave up 5 bases, with 12 bases separating them. The CDR3 DNA sequence: TGTGCCAGCACAACCCGGGACCATCAGCCCCAGCATTTT. This gives the protein CASTTRDHQPQHF.

This clonotype was recorded many times. The chain carries TRBV20-1 and TRBJ1-2, with D possibly matching TRBD1 (5 bases). This CDR3 comprises 13 residues. Germline lookup yields CDR1 DFQATT and CDR2 SNEGSKA (reference sequence). With 6 bases removed from V and 2 bases from J, the gap between germline ends came to 13 bases. Here the CDR3 reads CSAWDLVNYGYTF. DNA for the CDR3: TGCAGTGCCTGGGACTTAGTAAACTATGGCTACACCTTC.

The chain has TRBV24-1 and TRBJ2-3, with TRBD1 identical over 7 bases. CDR1 KGHDR and CDR2 SFDVKD come from the germline V gene. CDR3 length: 14 amino acids. V was pared by 2 bases and J by 5 bases, with 3 bases of the junction left unmatched. The DNA of the CDR3 is TGTGCCACCAGTGATTCAGGGGGTCGAGATACGCAGTATTTT. Translating it yields CATSDSGGRDTQYF.

This clonotype has a handful of counts. This sequence joins TRBV9 and TRBJ2-1; D remains ambiguous. CDR1 SGDLS and CDR2 YYNGEE come from the germline V gene. The CDR3 extends over 15 amino acids. Trimming cost V 2 bases and J 3 bases, with 12 bases left between them. CDR3 sequence reads: CASSVSQSFYNEQFF. The DNA for the CDR3 is TGTGCCAGCAGCGTGAGTCAGAGCTTCTACAATGAGCAGTTCTTC.

This clonotype was seen a few times. CDR3 nucleotide sequence: TGTGCCAGCAGCTGGGTGGGGAGAACCGACAATGAGCAGTTCTTC. It codes for CASSWVGRTDNEQFF. The chain is built from TRBV5-6 and TRBJ2-1; tentatively, D is TRBD2 (5 bases). Germline-derived CDR1 and CDR2 are SGHDT and YYEEEE. There are 15 residues in the CDR3. V was cut by 3 bases and J by 5 bases, with 15 bases left in between.

This clonotype was seen repeatedly, ten times or more. The rearrangement uses TRBV27 and TRBJ1-2; 7 bases align to TRBD1. Trimming at V came to 4 bases and at J to 4 bases, leaving 12 bases not matched to a gene. The CDR3 sequence is 16 residues long. Per the germline V gene, CDR1 is MNHEY and CDR2 is SMNVEV (reference sequence). CDR3 region: CASSSETGQNIYGYTF. The CDR3 DNA sequence: TGTGCCAGCAGTTCCGAAACGGGACAGAATATCTATGGCTACACCTTC.

This clonotype was seen ten or more times. The genes are TRBV7-2 and TRBJ1-1; 7 bases are a match to TRBD1. Germline CDR1 SGHTA, CDR2 FQGNSA. The V gene end was trimmed by 5 bases and the J gene end by 11 bases; junction bases not matched to a gene: 8. CDR3 length: 12 amino acids. The CDR3 sequence is CASSPDRSAAFF. The CDR3, as DNA: TGTGCCAGCAGCCCGGACAGGTCAGCGGCTTTCTTT.

The chain's CDR3 is CASSLQDRGVYGYTF. For the CDR3, the DNA is TGTGCCAGCAGCTTACAGGACCGGGGGGTTTATGGCTACACCTTC. V gene TRBV7-9 combines with J gene TRBJ1-2; tentative D call: TRBD1 (5 bases). Per germline, CDR1 SEHNR and CDR2 FQNEAQ (reference sequence). V lost 2 bases and J 5 bases, leaving 15 bases between the germline ends. This CDR3 comprises 15 residues.

The chain joins TRBV7-2 to TRBJ2-4; no clear D gene. CDR1 is SGHTA and CDR2 is FQGNSA in the germline V gene. The CDR3 runs to 14 residues. Trimming took 5 bases from V and 6 from J, leaving 14 bases between them. CDR3: CASSPGYSGNIQYF. The CDR3 DNA reads TGTGCCAGCAGCCCCGGGTATTCGGGAAACATTCAGTACTTC.

V usage is TRBV7-6 and J usage is TRBJ2-1; D unclear. The CDR3 loop spans 12 amino acids. CDR1 is SGHVS and CDR2 is FNYEAQ in the germline V gene. The ends were cut back, 2 bases at V and 8 bases at J, with 7 bases in the middle. CDR3 region: CASSLSGDEQFF. Written as DNA, the CDR3 is TGTGCCAGCAGCTTAAGTGGGGATGAGCAGTTCTTC. Based on the CDR3 plus reference TRBV7-6 and TRBJ2-1, the full variable domain is GAGVSQSPRYKVTKRGQDVALRCDPISGHVSLYWYRQALGQGPEFLTYFNYEAQQDKSGLPNDRFSAERPEGSISTLTIQRTEQRDSAMYRCASSLSGDEQFFGPGTRLTVL.

This clonotype was observed a handful of times. The chain is built from TRBV7-3 and TRBJ2-1; 8 positions match TRBD1. V lost 5 bases, J lost 1 base, and 7 bases stayed unmatched. The germline V gene encodes CDR1 SGHTA and CDR2 FQGTGA. The CDR3 loop spans 16 amino acids. The chain's CDR3 is CASSPLQGASYNEQFF. CDR3 DNA sequence: TGTGCCAGCAGCCCCCTTCAGGGGGCATCCTACAATGAGCAGTTCTTC. The full variable domain, with the rest looked up from reference TRBV7-3 and TRBJ2-1, is GAGVSQTPSNKVTEKGKYVELRCDPISGHTALYWYRQSLGQGPEFLIYFQGTGAADDSGLPNDRFFAVRPEGSVSTLKIQRTERGDSAVYLCASSPLQGASYNEQFFGPGTRLTVL.

This clonotype was counted many times. V gene TRBV20-1 combines with J gene TRBJ2-5, with TRBD2 matching 7 bases. CDR3 length equals 14 residues. In germline, CDR1 is DFQATT, CDR2 SNEGSKA (reference sequence). The CDR3 reads CSALSGAPQETQYF. In DNA, the CDR3 is TGCAGCGCCCTAAGCGGGGCCCCCCAAGAGACCCAGTACTTC.

V is TRBV28 and J is TRBJ2-4; D might be TRBD1 (5 bases). The germline CDR1 and CDR2 sequences are MDHEN and SYDVKM. The CDR3 has 12 amino acids. Trimming removed 6 bases at V and 5 bases at J, with 8 bases between. The CDR3 here is CASSLGENIQYF. CDR3 sequence (DNA): TGTGCCAGCAGCCTAGGGGAAAACATTCAGTACTTC.

The rearrangement links TRBV19 to TRBJ1-1; D might be TRBD1 (6 bases). The CDR3 length is 14 residues. The V end lost 5 bases, the J end lost 4 bases, and 14 bases lay between the germline ends. Germline V gene sequence: CDR1 LNHDA, CDR2 SQIVND (reference sequence). The CDR3 DNA sequence: TGTGCCAGTAGTGTACGGGGGGCGGTCACTGAAGCTTTCTTT. Translation gives CASSVRGAVTEAFF.

In its sample, this clonotype was seen a few times. V gene TRBV19 combines with J gene TRBJ2-2; the D gene is possibly TRBD1 (6 bases). The CDR3 covers 13 residues. Germline lookup yields CDR1 LNHDA and CDR2 SQIVND (reference sequence). Trimming left V 9 bases short and J 4 bases short, with 12 bases between. This CDR3 is CASNRESTGELFF. The CDR3 coding sequence is TGTGCCAGCAACAGGGAAAGCACCGGGGAGCTGTTTTTT.

This chain uses TRBV10-2 with TRBJ2-1; 8 nucleotides match TRBD2. Germline loops: CDR1 WSHSY, CDR2 SAAADI. The CDR3 totals 13 residues. The junction had 4 bases not matched to a gene; V was cut back by 5 bases and J by 7 bases. The CDR3 here is CASSSSGFNEQFF. Here the CDR3 DNA reads TGCGCCAGCAGTTCTAGCGGGTTTAATGAGCAGTTCTTC.

This clonotype appeared a few times. V and J are TRBV12-3 or TRBV12-4 and TRBJ1-1; D is ambiguous. The germline V and J ends were trimmed by 5 bases and 4 bases, with 11 bases remaining between them. The CDR3 loop spans 13 amino acids. CDR3 region: CASSLFRVTEAFF. Here the CDR3 DNA reads TGTGCCAGCAGTCTCTTTCGGGTCACTGAAGCTTTCTTT.

This clonotype was detected a few times. The chain has TRBV12-3 or TRBV12-4 and TRBJ1-6, with 11 bases that match TRBD1. After removal of 4 bases from V and 9 bases from J, the junction contained 2 bases not matched to a gene. This CDR3 comprises 14 residues. The CDR3 DNA reads as TGTGCCAGCAGTTCGGGACAGGGGGTTTCACCCCTCCACTTT. This codes for CASSSGQGVSPLHF.

The V and J genes are TRBV30 and TRBJ2-2; no reliable D call. Trimming took 5 bases from V and 4 from J, leaving 8 bases between them. Germline V lookup: CDR1 GTSNPN, CDR2 SVGIG (reference sequence). The CDR3 is made up of 12 amino acids. The CDR3 DNA reads as TGTGCCTGGCGGCCGAGCACCGGGGAGCTGTTTTTT. This gives the protein CAWRPSTGELFF.